The 29 T cell receptor beta chains below all came from one sample that was sequenced in a study of blood T cell repertoires in COVID-19. The method was immunoSEQ multiplex PCR; TCRdb's version includes in-frame clones alone and lacks a portion of them. The data show 15,000 to 20,000 clones, under 90% seen once. Material: peripheral blood. These receptor sequences come from a human donor with active COVID-19. The donor label of this sample is uncertain.

The rearrangement joins TRBV7-9 to TRBJ2-3, with 7 nucleotides matching TRBD2. CDR1 is SEHNR, CDR2 FQNEAQ, per germline (reference sequence). CDR3 length: 17 amino acids. Unmatched junction bases numbered 14, after V lost 5 bases and J lost 3 bases. CDR3 in DNA: TGTGCCAGCAGCCCTAACCCGGGGGGTGGCTCAACAGATACGCAGTATTTT. It encodes CASSPNPGGGSTDTQYF.

The chain joins TRBV4-3 to TRBJ2-3; D is ambiguous. The CDR3 is made up of 15 amino acids. V dropped 0 bases and J dropped 1 base, with 8 bases sitting between them. Germline V lookup: CDR1 LGHNA, CDR2 YSLEER. Here the CDR3 DNA reads TGCGCCAGCAGCCAAGATTTCCAGGGCACAGATACGCAGTATTTT. Protein: CASSQDFQGTDTQYF.

The V gene is TRBV11-3, the J gene TRBJ2-2; 9 nucleotides match TRBD1. The germline V gene encodes CDR1 SGHNT and CDR2 YENEEA. This CDR3 comprises 19 residues. V lost 3 bases, J lost 3 bases, and 14 bases stayed unmatched. CDR3 nucleotide sequence: TGTGCCAGCAGCTTTCTCGAGAACGGACAGGGGCTTCACACCGGGGAGCTGTTTTTT. It is translated as CASSFLENGQGLHTGELFF.

V is TRBV19 and J is TRBJ2-7; TRBD2 might be the D (6 bases). The length of the CDR3 is 14 residues. CDR1 LNHDA and CDR2 SQIVND come from the germline V gene (reference sequence). V gave up 3 bases and J gave up 4 bases, with 13 bases separating them. In DNA form, the CDR3 reads TGTGCCAGTAGTATGGGGGGAGGTCGTTACGAGCAGTACTTC. Its protein is CASSMGGGRYEQYF.

Here the CDR3 DNA reads TGTGCCAGCCATAAACAGGGTAGGCCAGATACGCAGTATTTT. It translates to CASHKQGRPDTQYF. The rearrangement uses TRBV6-5 and TRBJ2-3, with D possibly TRBD1 on 6 matching bases. The CDR3 loop spans 14 amino acids. Per germline, CDR1 MNHEY and CDR2 SVGAGI. V lost 8 bases and J 4 bases, leaving 16 bases between the germline ends.

Here the CDR3 DNA reads TGTGCCAGCAGTGTTTCAGTAGCGCTTGGATCAAGCAATCAGCCCCAGCATTTT. This sequence encodes CASSVSVALGSSNQPQHF. The chain carries TRBV2 and TRBJ1-5; D is unresolved. Germline assignment: CDR1 SNHLY and CDR2 FYNNEI. V lost 4 bases and J lost 1, with 20 bases in between. The CDR3 contains 18 residues.

This CDR3 reads CASSTGSPYEQYF. CDR3 sequence (DNA): TGTGCCAGCAGTACAGGGTCACCCTACGAGCAGTACTTC. This chain connects TRBV12-3 or TRBV12-4 to TRBJ2-7, with D maybe TRBD1 (6 bases). The germline V and J ends were trimmed by 5 bases and 2 bases, with 10 bases remaining between them. The CDR3 spans 13 residues.

V usage is TRBV7-6 and J usage is TRBJ1-5; the match to TRBD1 covers 7 bases. After removal of 2 bases from V and 0 bases from J, the junction contained 10 bases not matched to a gene. From germline, CDR1 is SGHVS and CDR2 FNYEAQ. The CDR3 sequence is 18 residues long. CDR3 bases: TGTGCCAGCAGCTTACTGGGCACCGGGACAGATAGCAATCAGCCCCAGCATTTT. Its protein product is CASSLLGTGTDSNQPQHF.

The V and J genes are TRBV9 and TRBJ2-5, with TRBD2 matching over 7 bases. Germline CDR1 and CDR2: SGDLS and YYNGEE. The V gene end was trimmed by 0 bases and the J gene end by 4 bases; junction bases not matched to a gene: 6. The CDR3 contains 15 residues. The CDR3 here is CASSVATGRGETQYF. As DNA, the CDR3 is TGTGCCAGCAGCGTAGCTACTGGGAGGGGAGAGACCCAGTACTTC.

In this sample, this clone turned up once. The chain couples TRBV27 to TRBJ1-2; the match to TRBD1 covers 8 bases. V shed 6 bases, J shed 7 bases, and the junction held 25 bases outside the gene matches. This CDR3 comprises 19 residues. Germline V lookup: CDR1 MNHEY, CDR2 SMNVEV (reference sequence). DNA of the CDR3: TGTGCCAGCAGCACCAAACAGGGGGTTGGTGGAGGTTATCGTGGTGGCTACACCTTC. Translated, it gives CASSTKQGVGGGYRGGYTF.

The chain employs TRBV27 and TRBJ2-2, with 10 bases lining up with TRBD2. The CDR3 covers 14 residues. Unmatched junction bases numbered 2, after V lost 3 bases and J lost 7 bases. Germline V CDR1 and CDR2: MNHEY, SMNVEV (reference sequence). In DNA, the CDR3 is TGTGCCAGCAGTTTGGGACTAGCGCTCGGGGAGCTGTTTTTT. Its translation is CASSLGLALGELFF.

The rearrangement joins TRBV5-6 to TRBJ2-7, with 8 nucleotides matching TRBD1. J was trimmed by 3 bases and V by 4 bases; bases with no gene match: 9. CDR1 is SGHDT and CDR2 is YYEEEE in the germline V gene. CDR3 size: 15 residues. For the CDR3, the DNA is TGTGCCAGCAGCGGACCGACAGGGGTGGGCTACGAGCAGTACTTC. Protein sequence: CASSGPTGVGYEQYF.

J is TRBJ2-7 and V is TRBV5-5, with D tentatively TRBD2 (6 bases). V was pared by 4 bases and J by 6 bases, with 26 bases between. The CDR3 is 17 residues long. From germline, CDR1 is SGHKS and CDR2 YYEKEE (reference sequence). CDR3 protein: CASSPILAIGLLGEQYF. CDR3 DNA sequence: TGTGCCAGCAGCCCGATTCTAGCGATCGGTCTCCTGGGCGAGCAGTACTTC.

The gene calls are TRBV7-9 and TRBJ1-2; no clear D gene. There are 15 residues in the CDR3. Germline CDR1 is SEHNR and CDR2 is FQNEAQ (reference sequence). V shed 0 bases and J shed 0 bases, with 8 bases lying between them. The DNA for the CDR3 is TGTGCCAGCAGCTTAGCTTCAAGCTCTAACTATGGCTACACCTTC. Translation: CASSLASSSNYGYTF.

This rearrangement joins TRBV19 to TRBJ1-1; D remains ambiguous. V shed 7 bases and J shed 0 bases, with 12 bases lying between them. This CDR3 has 14 residues. Germline V CDR1 and CDR2: LNHDA, SQIVND (reference sequence). This CDR3 reads CASINRYLNTEAFF. As DNA, the CDR3 is TGTGCCAGTATCAACAGATATTTGAACACTGAAGCTTTCTTT. Full variable domain (missing parts from reference TRBV19 and TRBJ1-1): DGGITQSPKYLFRKEGQNVTLSCEQNLNHDAMYWYRQDPGQGLRLIYYSQIVNDFQKGDIAEGYSVSREKKESFPLTVTSAQKNPTAFYLCASINRYLNTEAFFGQGTRLTVV.

The chain joins TRBV4-1 to TRBJ1-2; 12 positions match TRBD1. CDR1 and CDR2 from the germline V gene are MGHRA and YSYEKL. Unmatched junction bases numbered 13, after V lost 5 bases and J lost 3 bases. There are 18 residues in the CDR3. The CDR3 protein is CASSSLLGQGATYYGYTF. CDR3 nucleotides: TGCGCCAGCAGCTCCTTGTTGGGACAGGGGGCGACTTACTATGGCTACACCTTC.

J is TRBJ1-4 and V is TRBV18; TRBD1 is a possible D gene (6 bases). The germline V gene has CDR1 KGHSH and CDR2 LQKENI. V was pared by 3 bases and J by 2 bases, with 13 bases between. This CDR3 has 16 amino acids. CDR3 DNA sequence: TGTGCCAGCTCACCGTGGGCAGGGGATACTAATGAAAAACTGTTTTTT. It yields the protein CASSPWAGDTNEKLFF.

The chain joins TRBV6-6 to TRBJ2-7; 7 bases fit TRBD1. In germline, CDR1 is MNHNY, CDR2 SVGAGI (reference sequence). Unmatched junction bases numbered 9, after V lost 3 bases and J lost 13 bases. The CDR3 loop spans 12 amino acids. CDR3 sequence reads: CASSYVLRGLYF. The DNA of the CDR3 is TGTGCCAGCAGTTATGTCCTAAGGGGGCTATACTTC.

The rearrangement uses TRBV2 and TRBJ1-6, with D possibly TRBD1 on 6 matching bases. The V end lost 5 bases, the J end lost 7 bases, and 15 bases lay between the germline ends. Germline V gives CDR1 SNHLY, CDR2 FYNNEI. The CDR3 is 15 amino acids. The CDR3 reads CASSRNRQGNSPLHF. CDR3 nucleotide sequence: TGTGCCAGCAGTCGCAATCGGCAGGGGAATTCACCCCTCCACTTT.

The rearrangement links TRBV6-5 to TRBJ1-1; 7 bases are a match to TRBD1. Germline assignment: CDR1 MNHEY and CDR2 SVGAGI. The length of the CDR3 is 15 residues. J lost 9 bases, V lost 5 bases, and 15 bases had no gene match. The CDR3 loop reads CASSPITSTGRKAFF. The DNA of the CDR3 is TGTGCCAGCAGTCCCATCACATCGACAGGGCGGAAAGCTTTCTTT.

V gene TRBV19 combines with J gene TRBJ1-5; 7 bases agree with TRBD1. The J segment lost 3 bases and the V segment lost 4 bases, leaving 3 bases of the junction unmatched. Germline CDR1 is LNHDA and CDR2 is SQIVND (reference sequence). The CDR3 is 14 residues long. DNA for the CDR3: TGTGCCAGTAGTAGGGACAGCTCCAATCAGCCCCAGCATTTT. Translation gives CASSRDSSNQPQHF.

The V gene is TRBV18, the J gene TRBJ2-1; D gene unclear. Trimming stripped 7 bases from V and 8 bases from J, with 9 bases between. Germline V gene data show CDR1 as KGHSH and CDR2 as LQKENI. The CDR3 length is 11 residues. CDR3 amino acids: CASFDLDEQFF. Here the CDR3 DNA reads TGTGCCAGCTTCGACTTGGATGAGCAGTTCTTC.

The chain joins TRBV6-6 to TRBJ2-3; D ambiguous. This CDR3 spans 16 amino acids. Germline V gives CDR1 MNHNY, CDR2 SVGAGI (reference sequence). V was trimmed by 3 bases and J by 2 bases, leaving 15 bases between them. CDR3 sequence reads: CASSYGPVPNTDTQYF. The CDR3 DNA reads TGTGCCAGCAGTTATGGGCCTGTACCTAACACAGATACGCAGTATTTT.

The chain has TRBV7-3 and TRBJ1-1, with D perhaps matching TRBD1 (6 bases). Per the germline V gene, CDR1 is SGHTA and CDR2 is FQGTGA. This CDR3 region has 13 residues. Trimming pared 8 bases from V and 2 bases from J, leaving 12 bases between. CDR3 protein: CASRQAVNTEAFF. The DNA of the CDR3 is TGTGCCAGCCGACAGGCGGTAAACACTGAAGCTTTCTTT.

The J gene is TRBJ1-4, the V gene TRBV6-5; TRBD1 matches at 7 bases. The trim removed 6 bases at V and 3 bases at J, leaving 7 bases unmatched. Germline V lookup: CDR1 MNHEY, CDR2 SVGAGI. The CDR3 spans 15 residues. CDR3 DNA: TGTGCCAGCAGCCCCTACAGGGGTCCTAATGAAAAACTGTTTTTT. Amino acid sequence: CASSPYRGPNEKLFF.

The J gene is TRBJ2-7, the V gene TRBV6-6, with unresolved D. Trimming cost V 0 bases and J 6 bases, with 12 bases left between them. From germline, CDR1 is MNHNY and CDR2 SVGAGI (reference sequence). This CDR3 has 14 residues. The CDR3 DNA sequence: TGTGCCAGCAGTTACTCATCGAGCACCGGCGAGCAGTACTTC. It translates to CASSYSSSTGEQYF.

V gene TRBV25-1 combines with J gene TRBJ1-1; D is unclear. Germline CDR1 is MGHDK and CDR2 is SYGVNS. V lost 3 bases and J 0 bases, leaving 11 bases between the germline ends. This CDR3 spans 15 amino acids. The DNA of the CDR3 is TGTGCCAGCAGTGAGGGCAGTATAATGAACACTGAAGCTTTCTTT. Translation: CASSEGSIMNTEAFF. Full variable domain (remainder filled in from reference TRBV25-1 and TRBJ1-1): EADIYQTPRYLVIGTGKKITLECSQTMGHDKMYWYQQDPGMELHLIHYSYGVNSTEKGDLSSESTVSRIRTEHFPLTLESARPSHTSQYLCASSEGSIMNTEAFFGQGTRLTVV.

The chain employs TRBV7-6 and TRBJ2-5; 9 bases are a match to TRBD2. V dropped 5 bases and J dropped 2; count of bases not matched to a gene: 6. CDR3 length: 15 amino acids. The germline V gene encodes CDR1 SGHVS and CDR2 FNYEAQ. In nucleotides, the CDR3 is TGTGCCAGCAGCCCAGTGGGACTAGCACAAGAGACCCAGTACTTC. Its translation is CASSPVGLAQETQYF.

In this sample, this clone turned up once. The V and J genes are TRBV18 and TRBJ1-1; 7 bases are shared with TRBD1. V dropped 4 bases and J dropped 1; count of bases not matched to a gene: 9. CDR1 is KGHSH, CDR2 LQKENI, per germline. This CDR3 comprises 16 residues. Here the CDR3 reads CASSRTDRVANTEAFF. In nucleotides, the CDR3 is TGTGCCAGCTCACGAACCGACAGGGTAGCGAACACTGAAGCTTTCTTT.